This is a list of T cell receptor beta chains from one sample in a study of cytomegalovirus exposure and HLA in healthy donors. This table comes from immunoSEQ multiplex PCR, and its TCRdb copy is limited to in-frame clones, with some not included. The sample holds around 210,000 clones, around four fifths seen once. The sequenced sample was PBMCs. The receptors here all came from a boy aged 10-17 years in good health and CMV-seronegative. Each CDR3 is given with its conserved first and last residue. The order of the fields is J gene, V gene, D gene, clone size, CDR3 protein, CDR3 DNA. D genes are given only for firm matches. Size tells how often a clone was seen (once, few, many) or the class of an expanded clone, and some rows leave it out.

J gene: TRBJ2-7
V gene: TRBV29-1
D gene: .
clone size: .
CDR3 protein: CSVVGGAQSSYEQYF
CDR3 DNA: TGCAGCGTTGTAGGGGGGGCACAAAGCTCCTACGAGCAGTACTTC

J gene: TRBJ1-1
V gene: TRBV5-1
D gene: TRBD1
clone size: few
CDR3 protein: CASSFGTDTEAFF
CDR3 DNA: TGCGCCAGCAGCTTTGGGACAGATACTGAAGCTTTCTTT

J gene: TRBJ2-4
V gene: TRBV4-2
D gene: .
clone size: .
CDR3 protein: CASSQGQRMNF
CDR3 DNA: TGTGCCAGCAGCCAAGGACAGAGGATGAACTTC

J gene: TRBJ1-5
V gene: TRBV9
D gene: .
clone size: .
CDR3 protein: CASSVDVDEAQHF
CDR3 DNA: TGTGCCAGCAGCGTAGATGTCGACGAGGCCCAGCATTTT

J gene: TRBJ2-2
V gene: TRBV6-4
D gene: .
clone size: .
CDR3 protein: CASSDTVNHYTGELFF
CDR3 DNA: TGTGCCAGCAGTGATACGGTTAATCATTACACCGGGGAGCTGTTTTTT

J gene: TRBJ2-1
V gene: TRBV5-1
D gene: .
clone size: .
CDR3 protein: CASSIIEGVRDEQFF
CDR3 DNA: TGCGCCAGCAGCATCATAGAGGGGGTAAGAGATGAGCAGTTCTTC

J gene: TRBJ1-5
V gene: TRBV6-1
D gene: TRBD1
clone size: .
CDR3 protein: CASSQGQGFNQPQHF
CDR3 DNA: TGTGCCAGCAGTCAGGGACAGGGCTTCAATCAGCCCCAGCATTTT

J gene: TRBJ2-3
V gene: TRBV10-2
D gene: TRBD2
clone size: .
CDR3 protein: CASRGGLVTDTQYF
CDR3 DNA: TGCGCCAGCAGGGGGGGGTTAGTCACAGATACGCAGTATTTT

J gene: TRBJ2-2
V gene: TRBV10-1
D gene: TRBD1
clone size: .
CDR3 protein: CASTRTGTGELFF
CDR3 DNA: TGCGCCAGCACTAGGACAGGGACCGGGGAGCTGTTTTTT

J gene: TRBJ2-1
V gene: TRBV7-6
D gene: TRBD2
clone size: few
CDR3 protein: CASSLLLAGVRNEQFF
CDR3 DNA: TGTGCCAGCAGCTTATTACTAGCGGGAGTCAGGAATGAGCAGTTCTTC

J gene: TRBJ1-4
V gene: TRBV30
D gene: TRBD1
clone size: .
CDR3 protein: CAWGRQGVRKLFF
CDR3 DNA: TGTGCCTGGGGTCGACAGGGGGTGCGAAAACTGTTTTTT

J gene: TRBJ2-7
V gene: TRBV10-3
D gene: .
clone size: few
CDR3 protein: CAISVRESYEQYF
CDR3 DNA: TGTGCCATCAGTGTAAGAGAGTCCTACGAGCAGTACTTC

J gene: TRBJ2-5
V gene: TRBV5-1
D gene: .
clone size: .
CDR3 protein: CASSPDSGQETQYF
CDR3 DNA: TGCGCCAGCAGCCCGGATTCGGGGCAAGAGACCCAGTACTTC